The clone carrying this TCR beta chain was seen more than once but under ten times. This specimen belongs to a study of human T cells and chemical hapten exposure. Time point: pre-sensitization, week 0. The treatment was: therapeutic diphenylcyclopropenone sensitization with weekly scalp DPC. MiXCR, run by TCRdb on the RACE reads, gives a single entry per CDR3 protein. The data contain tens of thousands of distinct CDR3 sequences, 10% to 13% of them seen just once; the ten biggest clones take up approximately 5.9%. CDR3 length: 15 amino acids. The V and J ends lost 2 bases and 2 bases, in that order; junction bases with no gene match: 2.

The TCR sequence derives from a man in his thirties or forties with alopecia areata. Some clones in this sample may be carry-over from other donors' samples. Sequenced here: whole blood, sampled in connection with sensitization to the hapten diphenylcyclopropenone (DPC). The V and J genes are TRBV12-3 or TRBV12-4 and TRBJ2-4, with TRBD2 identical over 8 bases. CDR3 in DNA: TGTGCCAGCAGTTTACGACTAGCGCCCAAAAACATTCAGTACTTC. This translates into CASSLRLAPKNIQYF.